The clone carrying this T cell receptor (beta chain) appeared once. The assay was immunoSEQ multiplex PCR, and TCRdb's table has in-frame clones only and misses some. The sample lists roughly 48,000 clones, approximately 75% occurring once. This specimen comes from a study of T cells in localized non-small cell lung cancer. Germline V gives CDR1 KGHSH, CDR2 LQKENI. V shed 2 bases, J shed 5 bases, and the junction held 6 bases outside the gene matches. This CDR3 spans 17 amino acids. This sequence originates from a man aged 40-75 years with stage I squamous cell lung carcinoma. The starting material was peripheral blood, obtained before any cancer treatment. The chain links TRBV18 to TRBJ1-6, with 10 positions matching TRBD1. The CDR3 DNA reads as TGTGCCAGCTCACCATTACCCGGGACAGGGGATAATTCACCCCTCCACTTT. Its protein is CASSPLPGTGDNSPLHF.